This T cell receptor beta chain was documented in a study of regulatory T cells in long-lasting Graves disease listed by TCRdb under 2021. For context, the study as a whole: Persistent Graves' disease was defined as persistently positive TSH receptor autoantibodies together with antithyroid drug treatment for over 5 years. This study used TCR sequencing and RNA sequencing of peripheral blood to compare persistent Graves' disease patients against newly diagnosed Graves' disease patients. The study took place in China and was registered as a clinical trial. A total of around 35 samples were covered by TCR sequencing, comprising approximately 13 persistent and around 20 newly diagnosed Graves' disease patients. Persistent Graves' disease patients in the clinical cohort had taken antithyroid drugs for 9.5 to 13 years on average.

The method was multiplex PCR. The run used an Illumina HiSeq 4000. TCR beta libraries were built with iRepertoire HTBI primers and Arm-PCR amplification of CDR3 regions. Before sequencing, the PCR products underwent gel purification. The original methods were these. Across samples, about 63 TRBV and 13 to 15 TRBJ segments were identified and used for gene usage analysis of CDR3 amino acid clonotypes. COPE and FqMerger were used to merge filtered high-quality paired reads into contigs. Contigs were aligned with BLAST to IMGT TRBV, TRBD and TRBJ reference genes, and CDR3 was defined per IMGT. Clonotypes above 0.1% frequency were classified as highly expanded clones. Repertoire diversity was measured by Shannon entropy, and V-J evenness by the Gini coefficient. Public clonotypes were defined as clonotypes shared by more than one individual. TCRdb handled the public reads itself, with Q25 trimming in fastp and clone calling in MiXCR, and kept productive beta chains. Each record represents a unique CDR3 protein, reported with the most common genes and DNA among its rows. The V and J calls shown here were made by TCRdb, not taken from the authors' results. Counted in this sample were approximately 360,000 distinct CDR3 sequences; 20% to 25% of them appeared once. The top ten clonotypes cover under 35% of the sample.

Points the paper makes about the study in general: The authors acknowledged the small sample size as a limitation that may reduce accuracy. Persistent Graves' disease patients showed lower TCR Shannon entropy and fewer highly expanded clones than newly diagnosed patients, suggesting clonal expansion. Peripheral blood alone was examined, since thyroid tissue, which constituted the primary lesion, could not be accessed. TRBV28, TRBJ1-2 and TRBJ2-5 were preferentially used in persistent disease, while TRBV20-1 and TRBJ2-1 were favored in newly diagnosed disease. Persistent patients shared more public clonotypes among themselves (2,741) than newly diagnosed patients did (over 950). Only the TCR beta chain was sequenced and analyzed.

In light of the paper, this sample's time point label describes: persistent/refractory GD, antithyroid drugs over 5 years with positive TRAb. For both TCR sequencing and RNA sequencing, RNA was extracted from PBMCs using TRIzol. Graves' disease was diagnosed according to American Thyroid Association guidelines. Recruitment of patients was carried out at an endocrinology department in Xi'an, China. Each patient gave approximately 8.8 milliliters of peripheral blood, collected in an EDTA anticoagulant tube. Ficoll Paque Plus density gradient separation was used to isolate PBMCs, and no further T cell sorting was done. An Agilent 2100 Bioanalyzer and agarose gel were used to check RNA quality, while a NanoDrop 2000 measured RNA concentration. On this clonotype: There is no known antigen for this receptor. Base-call qualities are not available, and no considerably larger clone is one nucleotide away.

Including the terminal cysteine and phenylalanine, the CDR3 comprises 16 residues. Only the CDR3 region is kept as DNA, spanning 48 bases read in frame from base 1. Deletion took 0 bases off V and 0 bases off J, with a span of 9 bases between the germline ends. CDR1 and CDR2 were assigned from the germline V gene as SGHAT and FQNNGV. In this chain, TRBV11-2 is recombined with TRBJ2-1; the D gene identity is not certain. The source of this sequence is a woman between 35 and 50 years old with Graves disease. Donor details come from another sample of the same person, matched by shared clones. This specimen consisted of peripheral blood mononuclear cells (PBMCs), obtained when the disease was refractory, from a patient treated with antithyroid drugs. The CDR3 region reads CASSLDGVASYNEQFF. The DNA sequence is as follows: TGTGCCAGCAGCTTAGATGGGGTAGCCTCCTACAATGAGCAGTTCTTC.